A selection of T cell receptor beta chains follows, all from one sample in a study of cytomegalovirus exposure and HLA in healthy donors. The method was immunoSEQ multiplex PCR; TCRdb's version includes in-frame clones alone and lacks a portion of them. The table records around 55,000 clones, 55% to 85% of them present only once. The sequencing input was PBMCs. These TCRs come from a man in his forties in good health and CMV-seropositive. The CDR3 runs from the conserved cysteine through the conserved F or W. A D gene is named only where the DNA matches it firmly. Clone size, where shown, is once, few, many, or a class for clones that have expanded.

>TRBV28|TRBJ1-5|-|few
TGTGCCAGCAGTTTCGGGGGGTGGGGTCAGCCCCAGCATTTT
CASSFGGWGQPQHF
>TRBV19|TRBJ2-7|-|once
TGTGCCAGTAGTATCCAGGGGAGTTCCTACGAGCAGTACTTC
CASSIQGSSYEQYF
>TRBV12-5|TRBJ2-5|TRBD1|-
TGTGCTAGTGGTACCAATGACAGGGGTTGGTACCAAGAGACCCAGTACTTC
CASGTNDRGWYQETQYF
>TRBV7-8|TRBJ1-1|-|-
TGTGCCAGCAGCTTACAGGGGATGAACACTGAAGCTTTCTTT
CASSLQGMNTEAFF
>TRBV29-1|TRBJ2-3|TRBD1|few
TGCAGCGTTGGGACAGGGAGCACAGATACGCAGTATTTT
CSVGTGSTDTQYF
>TRBV5-1|TRBJ2-1|-|-
TGCGCCAGCAGCTTGGCGAATAGGGGTGCCGCCTACAATGAGCAGTTCTTC
CASSLANRGAAYNEQFF
>TRBV2|TRBJ1-2|TRBD1|-
TGTGCCAGCAGCGTGACAGGGTATGGCTACACCTTC
CASSVTGYGYTF
>TRBV30|TRBJ2-3|TRBD2|-
TGTGCCTGGACCGAGGGTACTAGCGGTGCCGCAGATACGCAGTATTTT
CAWTEGTSGAADTQYF
>TRBV5-1|TRBJ2-1|TRBD2|-
TGCGCCAGCAGCTTGGGTTTAGCGGGAGTCCCTTACAATGAGCAGTTCTTC
CASSLGLAGVPYNEQFF
>TRBV5-1|TRBJ2-7|-|-
TGCGCCAGCAGCTTCCAGGTAAGCTCCTACGAGCAGTACTTC
CASSFQVSSYEQYF
>TRBV5-6|TRBJ1-5|-|-
TGTGCCAGCAGCGGTGGAGGTTATAGCAATCAGCCCCAGCATTTT
CASSGGGYSNQPQHF
>TRBV7-6|TRBJ2-5|TRBD2|-
TGTGCCAGCAGCCCTACGTCGGCTAGCGGGGGTTTGGAGACCCAGTACTTC
CASSPTSASGGLETQYF
>TRBV6-5|TRBJ2-7|TRBD2|-
TGTGCCAGCAGTTACCTTGGGACTAGCGGGCCCTACGAGCAGTACTTC
CASSYLGTSGPYEQYF
>TRBV5-8|TRBJ2-5|-|-
TGTGCCAGCAGCTTGGGTTCTCGGGAGACCCAGTACTTC
CASSLGSRETQYF
>TRBV5-1|TRBJ2-5|-|-
TGCGCCAGCAGCTGGCTGCAGGCAAGGGGAGAGACCCAGTACTTC
CASSWLQARGETQYF
>TRBV4-3|TRBJ2-1|TRBD1|-
TGCGCCAGCAGCCAAGATCGGGTCCGGACAGGGGGCTTTTACAATGAGCAGTTCTTC
CASSQDRVRTGGFYNEQFF
>TRBV7-2|TRBJ1-2|TRBD1|-
TGTGCCAGCATCAGGGACAGGGGGGACTATGGCTACACCTTC
CASIRDRGDYGYTF
>TRBV4-1|TRBJ2-1|TRBD2|-
TGCGCCAGCAGCCCCCTGACTAGCGGGGGTGGCTACAATGAGCAGTTCTTC
CASSPLTSGGGYNEQFF
>TRBV14|TRBJ2-2|TRBD1|-
TGTGCCAGCAGCCACATACAGGGGGCTGACACCGGGGAGCTGTTTTTT
CASSHIQGADTGELFF
>TRBV7-2|TRBJ2-5|-|-
TGTGCCAGCAGCTTAGGATCCGGGGAGAGCCAGTACTTC
CASSLGSGESQYF
>TRBV29-1|TRBJ1-1|-|-
TGCAGCGTTGGCCGAGCGGCTGAAGCTTTCTTT
CSVGRAAEAFF
>TRBV5-4|TRBJ1-5|TRBD1|-
TGTGCCAGCAGCTTGGGGGACAGGGGCTTCAATCAGCCCCAGCATTTT
CASSLGDRGFNQPQHF
>TRBV6-1|TRBJ2-1|-|-
TGTGCCAGCAGTGAACAGTACAATGAGCAGTTCTTC
CASSEQYNEQFF
>TRBV29-1|TRBJ2-2|TRBD1|-
TGCAGCGTTGCCGAGGACAGGCTTTTCGCCGGGGAGCTGTTTTTT
CSVAEDRLFAGELFF
>TRBV18|TRBJ2-5|TRBD1|once
TGTGCCAGCTCACTTTCGACAGGGGGACGTGAGACCCAGTACTTC
CASSLSTGGRETQYF
>TRBV2|TRBJ2-7|TRBD2|-
TGTGCCAGCAGGGGGACTAGCGGGGACTACGAGCAGTACTTC
CASRGTSGDYEQYF
>TRBV10-3|TRBJ1-5|TRBD1|few
TGTGCCATCAGTGTGGACAGGGACGGCAATCAGCCCCAGCATTTT
CAISVDRDGNQPQHF
>TRBV2|TRBJ1-5|TRBD1|-
TGTGCCAGCTTCCCCGGGACAGGCAACATGTATGGCAATCAGCCCCAGCATTTT
CASFPGTGNMYGNQPQHF
>TRBV5-1|TRBJ2-5|-|few
TGCGCCAGCAGCTTGGGAGGTTCACAAGAGACCCAGTACTTC
CASSLGGSQETQYF
>TRBV5-4|TRBJ1-1|-|-
TGTGCCAGCAGCTTAGGCGGGACGGGAGAAGCTTTCTTT
CASSLGGTGEAFF
>TRBV6-5|TRBJ2-5|TRBD2|few
TGTGCCAGCAGTTACGGACTAGCGAAGTACCAAGAGACCCAGTACTTC
CASSYGLAKYQETQYF
>TRBV9|TRBJ1-5|-|-
TGTGCCAGCAGCGTAAGGGAGGAAGGGCCCCAGCATTTT
CASSVREEGPQHF
>TRBV5-1|TRBJ1-1|TRBD1|-
TGCGCCAGCAGCTCGACAGGGATGGGAACTGAAGCTTTCTTT
CASSSTGMGTEAFF
>TRBV5-1|TRBJ1-1|-|-
TGCGCCAGCAGCTTGGTAGTATCCAGGGTGAACACTGAAGCTTTCTTT
CASSLVVSRVNTEAFF
>TRBV5-1|TRBJ2-7|-|-
TGCGCCAGCAGTTACGGGTACGAGCAGTACTTC
CASSYGYEQYF
>TRBV6-5|TRBJ2-7|-|-
TGTGCCACACGGACTGCAAGCTCCTACGAGCAGTACTTC
CATRTASSYEQYF
>TRBV7-7|TRBJ2-2|-|-
TGTGCCAGCAGCTTAGCCGGGGGTCCGAACACCGGGGAGCTGTTTTTT
CASSLAGGPNTGELFF
>TRBV7-9|TRBJ1-6|-|-
TGTGCCAGCAGCTTTACAGGCATGAATTCACCCCTCCACTTT
CASSFTGMNSPLHF
>TRBV7-3|TRBJ2-7|TRBD2|-
TGTGCCAGCTCCAGTAGCGGGGGGAGATACGAGCAGTACTTC
CASSSSGGRYEQYF
>TRBV27|TRBJ2-7|-|-
TGTGCCAGCAGTTTATTCGGGGGGCTCTACGAGCAGTACTTC
CASSLFGGLYEQYF
>TRBV4-3|TRBJ1-1|-|-
TGCGCCAGCAGCCAAGATCTTACGGCGGCCTACACTGAAGCTTTCTTT
CASSQDLTAAYTEAFF
>TRBV10-3|TRBJ2-1|TRBD1|-
TGTGCCATCAGTGAGTCAAAGTCAGGGGGCGATGAGCAGTTCTTC
CAISESKSGGDEQFF
>TRBV7-2|TRBJ2-7|-|-
TGTGCCAGCAGCTTAGCACTCTACGAGCAGTACTTC
CASSLALYEQYF
>TRBV29-1|TRBJ1-1|-|once
TGCAGCGTGGAAACCCCGGGAGTGGACACTGAAGCTTTCTTT
CSVETPGVDTEAFF
>TRBV12-5|TRBJ1-1|-|-
TGTGCTAGTGGTTTGACAGTGAACACTGAAGCTTTCTTT
CASGLTVNTEAFF
>TRBV27|TRBJ1-2|TRBD1|-
TGTGCCAGCAGAGCCCTCGGGACAGGGGATGGAGGCTACACCTTC
CASRALGTGDGGYTF
>TRBV7-9|TRBJ2-3|-|-
TGTGCCAGCAGCTCCGAAGCGGGAGATACGCAGTATTTT
CASSSEAGDTQYF
>TRBV4-1|TRBJ2-7|-|-
TGCGCCAGCAGCCCACAGTCAGGGTTCTCCTACGAGCAGTACTTC
CASSPQSGFSYEQYF
>TRBV18|TRBJ1-2|-|-
TGTGCCAGCTCACCAGAACAGGGTTCAAATGGCTACACCTTC
CASSPEQGSNGYTF
>TRBV5-1|TRBJ1-1|-|-
TGCGCCAGCAGCTTGGAAACAGGTGGGGAAGCTTTCTTT
CASSLETGGEAFF
>TRBV9|TRBJ2-5|-|once
TGTGCCAGCAGCGTCCGACCGGTGGACAAAGAGACCCAGTACTTC
CASSVRPVDKETQYF